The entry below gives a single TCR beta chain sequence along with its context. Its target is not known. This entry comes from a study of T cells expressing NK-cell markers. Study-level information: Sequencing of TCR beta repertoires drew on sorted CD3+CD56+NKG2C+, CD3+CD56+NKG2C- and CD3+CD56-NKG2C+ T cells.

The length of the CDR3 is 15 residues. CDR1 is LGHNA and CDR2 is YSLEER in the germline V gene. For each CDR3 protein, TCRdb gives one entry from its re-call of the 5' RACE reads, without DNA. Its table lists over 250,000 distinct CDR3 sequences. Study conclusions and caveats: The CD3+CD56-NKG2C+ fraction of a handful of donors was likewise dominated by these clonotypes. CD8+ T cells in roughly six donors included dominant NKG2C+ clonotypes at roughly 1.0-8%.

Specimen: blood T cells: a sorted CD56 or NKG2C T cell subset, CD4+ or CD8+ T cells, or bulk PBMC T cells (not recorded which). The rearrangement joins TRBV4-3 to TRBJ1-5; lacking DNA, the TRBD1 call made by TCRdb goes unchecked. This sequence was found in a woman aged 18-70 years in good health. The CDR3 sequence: CASSQDRQGGQPQHF.